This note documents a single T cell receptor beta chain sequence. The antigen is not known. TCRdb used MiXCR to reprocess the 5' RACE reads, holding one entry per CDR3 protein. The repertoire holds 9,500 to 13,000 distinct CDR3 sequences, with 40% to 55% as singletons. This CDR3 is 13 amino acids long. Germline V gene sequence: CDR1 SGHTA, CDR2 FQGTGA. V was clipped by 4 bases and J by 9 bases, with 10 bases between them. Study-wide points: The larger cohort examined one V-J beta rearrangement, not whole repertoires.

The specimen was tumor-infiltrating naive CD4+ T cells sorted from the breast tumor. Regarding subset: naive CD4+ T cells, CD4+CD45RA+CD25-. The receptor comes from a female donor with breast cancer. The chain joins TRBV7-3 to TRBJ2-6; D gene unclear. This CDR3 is CASSSAGVNVLTF. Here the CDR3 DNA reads TGTGCCAGCAGCTCGGCCGGTGTCAACGTCCTGACTTTC.